The 25 T cell receptor beta chains below were found in one sample sequenced in a study of cytomegalovirus exposure and HLA in healthy donors. PCR amplification relied on 60 Vbeta primers (plus 13 Jbeta primers). The protocol was immunoSEQ multiplex PCR, while the TCRdb copy is restricted to in-frame clones and leaves out a portion. Of 100,000 to 150,000 clones detected, 8% to 9.5% appear once; the ten largest clones hold 5% to 6%. Sequences were obtained from PBMCs. Every receptor here comes from a man aged 40-55 years in good health and CMV-seronegative.

The rearrangement links TRBV7-9 to TRBJ1-2, with a weak D call TRBD1 (6 bases). The CDR3 has 17 amino acids. V was pared by 0 bases and J by 0 bases, with 14 bases between. CDR1 is SEHNR, CDR2 FQNEAQ, per germline (reference sequence). The CDR3 sequence: CASSLARGEAANYGYTF. CDR3 DNA: TGTGCCAGCAGCTTAGCCAGGGGTGAAGCCGCTAACTATGGCTACACCTTC.

The V and J genes are TRBV19 and TRBJ2-5, with 15 bases matching TRBD2. Germline lookup yields CDR1 LNHDA and CDR2 SQIVND (reference sequence). With V trimmed by 5 bases and J by 5 bases, 6 bases remained unmatched. This CDR3 is built from 16 residues. As DNA, the CDR3 is TGTGCCAGTAGTCCCCGGACTAGCGGGGGGGCTGAGACCCAGTACTTC. Translating it yields CASSPRTSGGAETQYF.

This clone was detected only a few times. The V and J genes are TRBV19 and TRBJ2-3; TRBD2 might be the D (6 bases). This CDR3 contains 15 residues. V shed 7 bases and J shed 0 bases, with 14 bases lying between them. The germline V gene encodes CDR1 LNHDA and CDR2 SQIVND (reference sequence). The CDR3: CASTLGLTSTDTQYF. In DNA, the CDR3 is TGTGCCAGTACCCTGGGACTGACTAGCACAGATACGCAGTATTTT.

This clone appeared a few times. The chain carries TRBV5-4 and TRBJ1-2, with D possibly matching TRBD1 (6 bases). Trimming left V 4 bases short and J 7 bases short, with 14 bases between. The CDR3 runs to 13 residues. Germline CDR1 and CDR2: SGHNT and YYREEE (reference sequence). The CDR3 loop reads CASSTNREFGYTF. Written as DNA, the CDR3 is TGTGCCAGCAGCACCAACAGGGAGTTTGGCTACACCTTC.

The V call is TRBV6-1, the J call TRBJ2-7; D gene uncertain. Germline V gene sequence: CDR1 MNHNS, CDR2 SASEGT. This CDR3 has 10 residues. Trimming took 9 bases from V and 2 from J, leaving 5 bases between them. The CDR3 spells CASGTYEQYF. The CDR3 DNA reads as TGTGCCAGTGGCACCTACGAGCAGTACTTC.

The V and J genes are TRBV5-4 and TRBJ1-6, with D unresolved. The CDR3 covers 13 residues. The V gene's germline CDR1 is SGHNT and CDR2 YYREEE (reference sequence). V lost 5 bases, J lost 1 base, and 4 bases lay in between. The CDR3 sequence is CASSLSYNSPLHF. The CDR3 bases are TGTGCCAGCAGTTTATCCTATAATTCACCCCTCCACTTT.

This clone occurred a few times. V and J are TRBV5-6 and TRBJ1-1, with 8 positions matching TRBD1. Trimming removed 1 base from V and 0 bases from J; junction bases left unmatched: 5. The CDR3 is 16 amino acids. Germline lookup yields CDR1 SGHDT and CDR2 YYEEEE. Here the CDR3 reads CASSLWQGAMNTEAFF. The DNA of the CDR3 is TGTGCCAGCAGCTTGTGGCAGGGGGCCATGAACACTGAAGCTTTCTTT. Full variable domain (remainder filled in from reference TRBV5-6 and TRBJ1-1): DAGVTQSPTHLIKTRGQQVTLRCSPKSGHDTVSWYQQALGQGPQFIFQYYEEEERQRGNFPDRFSGHQFPNYSSELNVNALLLGDSALYLCASSLWQGAMNTEAFFGQGTRLTVV.

V and J are TRBV7-2 and TRBJ2-7, with 8 bases matching TRBD2. The CDR3 consists of 15 residues. The V gene end was trimmed by 6 bases and the J gene end by 7 bases; junction bases not matched to a gene: 14. Looked up from germline, CDR1 is SGHTA and CDR2 is FQGNSA. CDR3 nucleotides: TGTGCCAGCAGGCCGGGAGGCGGGGGGCTGAAAGAGCAGTACTTC. Residues: CASRPGGGGLKEQYF.

A single count supports this clone. J is TRBJ1-2 and V is TRBV28; 8 bases are a match to TRBD1. After removal of 5 bases from V and 4 bases from J, the junction contained 15 bases not matched to a gene. Germline CDR1 reads MDHEN; CDR2 reads SYDVKM. The CDR3 spans 17 residues. DNA of the CDR3: TGTGCCAGCAGTCCCTCGGGGGGACAGGATCTAGGCTATGGCTACACCTTC. Translation: CASSPSGGQDLGYGYTF.

V is TRBV19 and J is TRBJ2-7; possibly TRBD2 for D (6 bases). V lost 3 bases, J lost 2 bases, and 14 bases lay in between. The CDR3 contains 15 residues. Germline V gene lookup returns CDR1 LNHDA and CDR2 SQIVND (reference sequence). The CDR3 coding sequence is TGTGCCAGTAGTATCGCTCTAGCGCGTCCCTACGAGCAGTACTTC. Its protein is CASSIALARPYEQYF.

This clone was counted only a few times. The chain combines TRBV7-6 with TRBJ2-3; 7 bases match TRBD1. The germline CDR1 and CDR2 sequences are SGHVS and FNYEAQ. The V gene end was trimmed by 4 bases and the J gene end by 3 bases; junction bases not matched to a gene: 7. The CDR3 covers 15 residues. CDR3 bases: TGTGCCAGCAGCTCAGAACCGGGACAGACAGATACGCAGTATTTT. Amino acid sequence: CASSSEPGQTDTQYF. Combining the CDR3 with reference TRBV7-6 and TRBJ2-3 gives the whole variable domain GAGVSQSPRYKVTKRGQDVALRCDPISGHVSLYWYRQALGQGPEFLTYFNYEAQQDKSGLPNDRFSAERPEGSISTLTIQRTEQRDSAMYRCASSSEPGQTDTQYFGPGTRLTVL.

This clone was counted a few times. This chain joins TRBV27 and TRBJ2-2; no clear D. The CDR3 is 15 residues long. The germline CDR1 and CDR2 sequences are MNHEY and SMNVEV (reference sequence). V lost 6 bases and J 4 bases, leaving 15 bases between the germline ends. CDR3 coding DNA: TGTGCCAGCAGGTTCTGGCCGCAAACCACCGGGGAGCTGTTTTTT. It specifies CASRFWPQTTGELFF.

The chain links TRBV27 to TRBJ1-2; 7 bases are a match to TRBD1. V lost 6 bases to trimming and J lost 6 bases; unmatched junction nucleotides: 10. Germline CDR1 MNHEY, CDR2 SMNVEV (reference sequence). The CDR3 runs to 14 residues. CDR3 in DNA: TGTGCCAGCAGCACTACGGGACAGACGAATGGCTACACCTTC. It codes for CASSTTGQTNGYTF.

The chain employs TRBV5-8 and TRBJ2-3; D not certain. Germline V lookup: CDR1 SGHTS, CDR2 YDEGEE. V was shortened by 2 bases and J by 0 bases, with 7 bases between the two germline ends. This CDR3 has 14 residues. CDR3 sequence: CASSFALSTDTQYF. DNA of the CDR3: TGTGCCAGCAGCTTCGCGCTTAGCACAGATACGCAGTATTTT.

This clone was observed once. The chain joins TRBV19 to TRBJ2-5, with 10 positions matching TRBD2. V lost 6 bases to trimming and J lost 1 base; unmatched junction nucleotides: 2. Germline V lookup: CDR1 LNHDA, CDR2 SQIVND (reference sequence). The length of the CDR3 is 14 residues. CDR3 in DNA: TGTGCCAGTAGGGCTAGCGGGGGCCAAGAGACCCAGTACTTC. Residues: CASRASGGQETQYF.

This clone was observed a handful of times. The rearrangement uses TRBV2 and TRBJ2-5, with 7 bases lining up with TRBD1. The CDR3 spans 13 residues. Trimming removed 6 bases from V and 4 bases from J; junction bases left unmatched: 5. Germline lookup yields CDR1 SNHLY and CDR2 FYNNEI. CDR3 DNA: TGTGCCAGCAGGACGTCAGGGGGAGAGACCCAGTACTTC. Residues: CASRTSGGETQYF.

This clone was recorded a few times. The chain links TRBV28 to TRBJ2-6; the D gene is possibly TRBD2 (5 bases). CDR1 and CDR2 (germline): MDHEN, SYDVKM. The CDR3 length is 16 residues. V shed 3 bases and J shed 1 base, with 10 bases lying between them. As DNA, the CDR3 is TGTGCCAGCAGTTTTGAGGGTCTATCTGGGGCCAACGTCCTGACTTTC. It codes for CASSFEGLSGANVLTF.

The gene calls are TRBV7-9 and TRBJ2-1, with D possibly TRBD2 on 6 matching bases. Trimming took off 2 bases at V and 10 bases at J, with 9 bases between the two ends. Looked up from germline, CDR1 is SEHNR and CDR2 is FQNEAQ (reference sequence). The CDR3 has 12 residues. The CDR3 spells CASSLLAGEQFF. CDR3 DNA sequence: TGTGCCAGCAGCTTACTCGCGGGGGAGCAGTTCTTC.

The genes are TRBV11-2 and TRBJ1-2; TRBD1 matches at 8 bases. The CDR3 runs 12 residues. CDR1 and CDR2 (germline): SGHAT, FQNNGV. V lost 3 bases to trimming and J lost 8 bases; unmatched junction nucleotides: 2. CDR3 residues: CASSFRGQGYTF. The CDR3 nucleotides are TGTGCCAGCAGCTTCAGGGGGCAGGGCTACACCTTC.

Ten or more counts support this clone. V gene TRBV4-3 combines with J gene TRBJ2-5; TRBD2 matches 9 bases. J gave up 3 bases and V 0 bases, and 5 bases lay outside the gene matches. Per germline, CDR1 LGHNA and CDR2 YSLEER. CDR3 length: 16 amino acids. CDR3 protein: CASSQDQRTSEETQYF. The DNA for the CDR3 is TGCGCCAGCAGCCAAGATCAAAGGACTAGCGAAGAGACCCAGTACTTC.

This clone was found a few times. The chain carries TRBV6-6 and TRBJ2-1; maybe TRBD2 (5 bases). The CDR3 sequence is 12 residues long. The germline V gene has CDR1 MNHNY and CDR2 SVGAGI (reference sequence). Trimming pared 7 bases from V and 4 bases from J, leaving 8 bases between. The CDR3, as DNA: TGTGCCAGCATAGGACTGTACAATGAGCAGTTCTTC. It translates to CASIGLYNEQFF.

This clone was observed a handful of times. The V and J genes are TRBV5-4 and TRBJ2-3; 13 bases match TRBD2. Per the germline V gene, CDR1 is SGHNT and CDR2 is YYREEE (reference sequence). The CDR3 extends over 14 amino acids. J gave up 7 bases and V 3 bases, and 2 bases lay outside the gene matches. As DNA, the CDR3 is TGTGCCAGCAGCTCGACTAGCGGGGGGTATACGCAGTATTTT. Encoded protein: CASSSTSGGYTQYF.

The CDR3 reads CASSAQGAGELFF. Written as DNA, the CDR3 is TGTGCCAGCAGCGCCCAGGGGGCCGGGGAGCTGTTTTTT. This rearrangement joins TRBV7-9 to TRBJ2-2; 7 nucleotides line up with TRBD1. The junction had 3 bases not matched to a gene; V was cut back by 5 bases and J by 6 bases. CDR1 SEHNR and CDR2 FQNEAQ come from the germline V gene (reference sequence). The CDR3 length is 13 residues.

As DNA, the CDR3 is TGTGCCAGTTCCCCCCTTTTCGGGACAGGGGGCTGGCAGCCCCAGCATTTT. As protein: CASSPLFGTGGWQPQHF. The chain combines TRBV27 with TRBJ1-5; TRBD1 matches 12 bases. J gave up 7 bases and V 9 bases, and 16 bases lay outside the gene matches. This CDR3 is 17 amino acids long. The V gene's germline CDR1 is MNHEY and CDR2 SMNVEV (reference sequence).

This clone has just a few counts. The genes are TRBV6-5 and TRBJ2-1, with D possibly matching TRBD2 (6 bases). Trimming left V 1 base short and J 9 bases short, with 10 bases between. Germline V gene lookup returns CDR1 MNHEY and CDR2 SVGAGI. This CDR3 is built from 13 residues. CDR3 loop: CASSYYGGTEQFF. The CDR3 nucleotides are TGTGCCAGCAGTTACTATGGGGGGACTGAGCAGTTCTTC.